This TCR beta chain stems from a study of Ad26.COV2.S vaccination and SARS-CoV-2 variants. Study in general: Vaccine-arm donor from the placebo-controlled COV1001 Ad26.COV2.S trial. In the study, Ad26.COV2.S was injected intramuscularly once, or twice 56 days apart.

Described treatment: around 19 received Ad26.COV2.S at low or high dose, single or two shots; roughly five received placebo; per-sample allocation not given. Day 63 after the first vaccine or placebo injection was the time point for sampling. At a Boston site, the person donating was an adult of 18-55 years. TCRdb keeps only in-frame clones here, not all; method: immunoSEQ multiplex PCR. The sample has about 350,000 clones, 75% to 90% seen once. In germline, CDR1 is MNHEY, CDR2 SMNVEV (reference sequence). The CDR3 is made up of 15 amino acids. V was cut by 7 bases and J by 2 bases, with 16 bases left in between. Of note for this clone: What it binds is unknown.

Study results and limitations: Quantification of TCR breadth and depth may have yielded underestimates of total T cell responses.

The chain is built from TRBV27 and TRBJ2-3; D tentatively reads TRBD1 or TRBD2 (5 bases each). The sequence was collected from a person between 18 and 65 years old who received the Ad26.COV2.S COVID-19 vaccine or a placebo. Source: peripheral blood, taken in a trial of Ad26.COV2.S vaccine versus placebo. The chain's CDR3 is CASTQPGRNTDTQYF. The CDR3 DNA reads as TGTGCCAGCACCCAACCGGGACGAAACACAGATACGCAGTATTTT.